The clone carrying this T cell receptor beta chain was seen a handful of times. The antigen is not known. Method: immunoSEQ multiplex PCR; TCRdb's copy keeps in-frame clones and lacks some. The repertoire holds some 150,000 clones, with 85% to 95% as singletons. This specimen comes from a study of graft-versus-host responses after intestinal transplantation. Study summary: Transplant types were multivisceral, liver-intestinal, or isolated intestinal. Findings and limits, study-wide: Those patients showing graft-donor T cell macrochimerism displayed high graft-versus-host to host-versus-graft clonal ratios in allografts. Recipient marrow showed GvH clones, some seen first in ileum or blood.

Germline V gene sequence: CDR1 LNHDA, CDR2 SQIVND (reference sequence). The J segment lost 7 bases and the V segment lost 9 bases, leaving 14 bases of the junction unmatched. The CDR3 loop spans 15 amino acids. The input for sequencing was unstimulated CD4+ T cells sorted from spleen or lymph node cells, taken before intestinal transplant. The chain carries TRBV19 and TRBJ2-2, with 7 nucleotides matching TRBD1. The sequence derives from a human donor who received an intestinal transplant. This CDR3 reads CASARGSGKRGELFF. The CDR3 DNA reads TGTGCCAGCGCCAGGGGGTCGGGTAAACGCGGGGAGCTGTTTTTT.